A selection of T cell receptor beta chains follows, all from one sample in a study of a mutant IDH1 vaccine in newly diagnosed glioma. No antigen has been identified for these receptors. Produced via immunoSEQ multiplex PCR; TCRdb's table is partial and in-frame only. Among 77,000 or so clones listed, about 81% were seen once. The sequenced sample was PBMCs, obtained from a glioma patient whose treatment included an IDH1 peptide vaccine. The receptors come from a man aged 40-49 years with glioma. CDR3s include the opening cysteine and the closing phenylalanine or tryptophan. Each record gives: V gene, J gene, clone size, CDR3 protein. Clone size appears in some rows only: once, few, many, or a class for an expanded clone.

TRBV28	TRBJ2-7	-	CASRPSGRTSEDEQYF
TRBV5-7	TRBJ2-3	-	CASSLSSGFTDTQYF
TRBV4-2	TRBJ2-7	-	CASSQDATGGSVEQYF
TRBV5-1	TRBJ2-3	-	CASSLVTDQLDTQYF
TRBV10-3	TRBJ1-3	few	CAISETALSGNTIYF
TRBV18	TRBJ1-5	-	CASSADRGQYQPQHF
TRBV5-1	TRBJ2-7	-	CASSPSELPSYEQYF
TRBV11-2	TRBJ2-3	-	CASSLDSGYSTDTQYF
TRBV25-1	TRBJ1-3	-	CASSAGQPGNTIYF
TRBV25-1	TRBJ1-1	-	CASSGYRDLKTEAFF
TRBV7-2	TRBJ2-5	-	CASSQLGLAGGETQYF
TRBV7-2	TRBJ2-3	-	CASSLAGGGVDTQYF
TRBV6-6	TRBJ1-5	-	CASEETSNQPQHF
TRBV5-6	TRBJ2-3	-	CASSSILTGGRPTDTQYF
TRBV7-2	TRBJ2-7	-	CASSYPGLAGQGQYF
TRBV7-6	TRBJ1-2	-	CASSKTDNYGYTF
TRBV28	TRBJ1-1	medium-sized	CASSYRTYATEAFF
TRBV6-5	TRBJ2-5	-	CASSLTSGTQETQYF
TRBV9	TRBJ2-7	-	CASSVDWLTEVYF
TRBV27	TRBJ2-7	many	CASSLSVGGEQYF